The entry below describes one T cell receptor beta chain. This CDR3 contains 15 residues. The ends were cut back, 3 bases at V and 0 bases at J, with 12 bases in the middle. CDR1 and CDR2 (germline): SGHRS, YFSETQ. These data originate in a study of cytomegalovirus exposure and HLA in healthy donors. On the study more broadly: Genotyping of 400 or so donors showed that about 79% belonged to the Caucasian-associated ancestry cluster.

PCR amplification relied on 60 Vbeta primers (plus 13 Jbeta primers). Sequencing was performed with immunoSEQ multiplex PCR; in TCRdb, only in-frame clones are kept and a portion is missing. The repertoire has more than 75,000 clones, roughly four fifths of them found once; the top ten carry under 7.5%. The chain couples TRBV5-1 to TRBJ1-2, with TRBD1 as a possible D gene (6 bases). This TCR was sampled from a woman in her forties or fifties in good health and CMV-seropositive. The sequencing sample was made of PBMCs. The CDR3 DNA follows: TGCGCCAGCAGCTCGGGACACCAAGCTAACTATGGCTACACCTTC. As protein: CASSSGHQANYGYTF.